This T cell receptor (beta chain) comes out of a study of blood T cell repertoires in COVID-19. Study context: Acute-phase and convalescent COVID-19 samples originated in the United States, Italy and Spain. PBMCs, B-cell-depleted T cells, or T cells provided the cDNA or gDNA that made up the material.

V was cut by 8 bases and J by 5 bases, with 11 bases left in between. CDR1 is KGHDR and CDR2 is SFDVKD in the germline V gene. The CDR3 covers 13 residues. As originally analysed: Reference gene primer amplification gave nucleated cell count estimates. The method was immunoSEQ multiplex PCR; TCRdb's version includes in-frame clones alone and lacks a portion of them. V and J calls and clone size are those listed in that table; D and trimming were worked out from the DNA. The sample carries roughly 73,000 clones, roughly 85% recorded once. This clone appeared a few times. Source material: peripheral blood. This sequence originates from a woman aged 60 to 75 with acute or convalescent COVID-19. The V and J genes are TRBV24-1 and TRBJ2-2; D not resolved. The CDR3 is CATKSVETGELFF. CDR3 nucleotide sequence: TGTGCCACCAAAAGTGTGGAGACCGGGGAGCTGTTTTTT.